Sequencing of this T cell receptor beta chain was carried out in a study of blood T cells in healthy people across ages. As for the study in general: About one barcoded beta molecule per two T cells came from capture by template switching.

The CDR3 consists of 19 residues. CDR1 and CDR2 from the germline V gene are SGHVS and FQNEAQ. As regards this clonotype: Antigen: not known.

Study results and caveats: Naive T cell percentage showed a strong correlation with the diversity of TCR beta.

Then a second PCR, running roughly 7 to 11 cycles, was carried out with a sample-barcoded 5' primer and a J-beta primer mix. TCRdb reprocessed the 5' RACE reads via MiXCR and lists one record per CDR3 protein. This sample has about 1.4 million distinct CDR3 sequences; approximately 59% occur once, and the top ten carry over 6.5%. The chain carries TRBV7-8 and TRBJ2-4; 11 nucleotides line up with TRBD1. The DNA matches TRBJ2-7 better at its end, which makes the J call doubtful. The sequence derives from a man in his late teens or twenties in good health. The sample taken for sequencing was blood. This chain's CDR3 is CASSLDRTGGGHSAYEQYF. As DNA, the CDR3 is TGTGCCAGCAGCTTAGATCGGACAGGGGGCGGACATAGTGCCTACGAGCAGTACTTC.